A single sample is the source of the 22 T cell receptor beta chains below, sequenced in a study of T cells in Graves' hyperthyroidism and ophthalmopathy. The CDR3 regions of TCR beta were amplified from RNA transcripts. The HTBI primer set drove a first-round RT-PCR of the TCR CDR3. TCRdb fed the multiplex PCR reads into MiXCR, producing one record per CDR3 protein. The sample holds 330,000 or so distinct CDR3 sequences, around 18% seen once. The sequenced material came from blood. All receptors derive from a woman between 40 and 50 years old with Graves' ophthalmopathy.

This clonotype was counted at least ten times. The V and J genes are TRBV13 and TRBJ2-2, with 7 positions matching TRBD2. CDR1 and CDR2 (germline): PRHDT, FYEKMQ (reference sequence). The CDR3 has 13 amino acids. V gave up 5 bases and J gave up 8 bases; unmatched junction bases: 5. The CDR3 coding sequence is TGTGCCAGCAGCATACGACTAGCTGGGGAGCTGTTTTTT. Translated: CASSIRLAGELFF. The full variable domain, completed using reference TRBV13 and TRBJ2-2, is AAGVIQSPRHLIKEKRETATLKCYPIPRHDTVYWYQQGPGQDPQFLISFYEKMQSDKGSIPDRFSAQQFSDYHSELNMSSLELGDSALYFCASSIRLAGELFFGEGSRLTVL.

This clonotype was seen many times. The chain is built from TRBV2 and TRBJ1-5, with no clear D. The V gene's germline CDR1 is SNHLY and CDR2 FYNNEI. Trimming left V 4 bases short and J 4 bases short, with 14 bases between. The CDR3 is 15 residues long. The CDR3 reads CASSAPGLGNQPQHF. Written as DNA, the CDR3 is TGTGCCAGCAGTGCCCCCGGATTGGGGAATCAGCCCCAGCATTTT.

This clonotype was observed many times. V and J are TRBV7-2 and TRBJ2-7; 11 positions match TRBD1. CDR1 SGHTA and CDR2 FQGNSA come from the germline V gene. The CDR3 loop spans 15 amino acids. The V gene end was trimmed by 5 bases and the J gene end by 2 bases; junction bases not matched to a gene: 5. In DNA form, the CDR3 reads TGTGCCAGCAGCCTGGGACAGGGGGACCCCTACGAGCAGTACTTC. The encoded protein is CASSLGQGDPYEQYF.

This clonotype was seen repeatedly, ten times or more. The CDR3 here is CASGQASGNTIYF. The CDR3 bases are TGTGCCAGCGGACAGGCCTCTGGAAACACCATATATTTT. V and J are TRBV27 and TRBJ1-3; 7 bases align to TRBD1. The CDR3 is 13 residues long. The V gene end was trimmed by 8 bases and the J gene end by 0 bases; junction bases not matched to a gene: 1. CDR1 and CDR2 (germline): MNHEY, SMNVEV (reference sequence).

This clonotype appeared many times. The CDR3: CSAVRTANQPQHF. CDR3 sequence (DNA): TGCAGTGCTGTAAGGACAGCAAATCAGCCCCAGCATTTT. The V and J genes are TRBV20-1 and TRBJ1-5; tentatively, D is TRBD1 (6 bases). The CDR3 spans 13 residues. Trimming took 5 bases from V and 4 from J, leaving 12 bases between them. In germline, CDR1 is DFQATT, CDR2 SNEGSKA (reference sequence).

The J gene is TRBJ2-5, the V gene TRBV7-2, with unresolved D. The CDR3 totals 15 residues. The V end lost 1 base, the J end lost 5 bases, and 14 bases lay between the germline ends. The germline CDR1 and CDR2 sequences are SGHTA and FQGNSA. This chain's CDR3 is CASSLVPAPDETQYF. The CDR3 DNA sequence: TGTGCCAGCAGCTTAGTTCCAGCGCCTGACGAGACCCAGTACTTC.

This clonotype was counted many times. This rearrangement joins TRBV19 to TRBJ1-1; unclear D gene. Germline loops: CDR1 LNHDA, CDR2 SQIVND (reference sequence). Trimming removed 4 bases at V and 1 base at J, with 10 bases between. The CDR3 is 14 amino acids. The CDR3 nucleotides read TGTGCCAGTAGTACCCCGCTGGGGAACACTGAAGCTTTCTTT. It is translated as CASSTPLGNTEAFF. The whole variable domain, remainder taken from reference TRBV19 and TRBJ1-1, is DGGITQSPKYLFRKEGQNVTLSCEQNLNHDAMYWYRQDPGQGLRLIYYSQIVNDFQKGDIAEGYSVSREKKESFPLTVTSAQKNPTAFYLCASSTPLGNTEAFFGQGTRLTVV.

This clonotype showed up many times. The V gene is TRBV30, the J gene TRBJ1-5; D remains unclear. Germline V gives CDR1 GTSNPN, CDR2 SVGIG (reference sequence). The ends were cut back, 1 base at V and 6 bases at J, with 10 bases in the middle. CDR3 length: 13 residues. CDR3: CAWSAGRSQPQHF. CDR3 coding DNA: TGTGCCTGGAGTGCCGGGCGGTCTCAGCCCCAGCATTTT.

This clonotype was seen ten or more times. This sequence joins TRBV29-1 and TRBJ1-2, with TRBD1 as a possible D gene (5 bases). Germline V gene lookup returns CDR1 SQVTM and CDR2 ANQGSEA. The ends were cut back, 4 bases at V and 2 bases at J, with 14 bases in the middle. CDR3 length equals 14 residues. CDR3 nucleotides: TGCAGCGTTGGCCCCGGCGGGGCGAACTATGGCTACACCTTC. Amino acids: CSVGPGGANYGYTF.

The chain is built from TRBV18 and TRBJ2-7; possible D gene TRBD2, 6 bases. V shed 5 bases and J shed 7 bases, with 15 bases lying between them. Germline CDR1 is KGHSH and CDR2 is LQKENI. This CDR3 region has 13 residues. The CDR3 loop is CASSNGPAGEQYF. The CDR3 nucleotides are TGTGCCAGCTCAAACGGGCCGGCGGGAGAGCAGTACTTC.

This clonotype was counted ten times or more. Lacking the conserved final phenylalanine or tryptophan, this CDR3 likely reflects a read error. The V and J genes are TRBV19 and TRBJ1-5; 8 bases match TRBD1. Germline V gene data show CDR1 as LNHDA and CDR2 as SQIVND (reference sequence). V shed 4 bases, J shed 2 bases, and the junction held 7 bases outside the gene matches. There are 16 residues in the CDR3. CDR3 nucleotide sequence: TGTGCCAGTAGTACCATTACAGGGGGAGGCAATCAGCCCCAGCATCTT. Its protein product is CASSTITGGGNQPQHL.

This clonotype was counted at least ten times. The chain uses TRBV28 and TRBJ1-5; 7 bases align to TRBD1. The CDR3 spans 13 residues. The V gene's germline CDR1 is MDHEN and CDR2 SYDVKM. The ends lost 8 bases at V and 3 bases at J; junction bases unmatched: 4. The CDR3 DNA sequence: TGTGCCAGCGGAGGGACAGCCAATCAGCCCCAGCATTTT. The encoded protein is CASGGTANQPQHF.

The V and J genes are TRBV10-3 and TRBJ1-5; D is possibly TRBD1 (5 bases). Trimming shortened V by 4 bases and J by 3 bases, and 13 bases separated the two germline ends. Looked up from germline, CDR1 is ENHRY and CDR2 is SYGVKD. This CDR3 is built from 15 residues. The CDR3 coding sequence is TGTGCCATCAGTGTGGAAAGGGACGTCAATCAGCCCCAGCATTTT. It translates to CAISVERDVNQPQHF.

The table lists this clonotype with many counts. The chain combines TRBV20-1 with TRBJ2-7; D might be TRBD1 (6 bases). Germline V gene lookup returns CDR1 DFQATT and CDR2 SNEGSKA (reference sequence). CDR3 length equals 14 residues. V was clipped by 3 bases and J by 5 bases, with 17 bases between them. The CDR3 loop is CSASGGPAGNEQYF. In DNA form, the CDR3 reads TGCAGTGCTAGTGGGGGCCCGGCAGGGAACGAGCAGTACTTC.

The CDR3 reads CASSGTGTKNIQYF. The CDR3, as DNA: TGTGCCAGCAGCGGGACAGGGACCAAAAACATTCAGTACTTC. The gene calls are TRBV9 and TRBJ2-4, with 8 bases identical to TRBD1. V lost 3 bases to trimming and J lost 2 bases; unmatched junction nucleotides: 1. The CDR3 sequence is 14 residues long. Germline CDR1 and CDR2: SGDLS and YYNGEE.

Many counts were recorded for this clonotype. One junction end disagrees with the germline gene, perhaps due to a read error. CDR3 amino acids: CSVDAGYF. CDR3 in DNA: TGCAGCGTCGACGCGGGCTACTTT. The rearrangement uses TRBV29-1 and TRBJ1-1, with D uncertain. Germline V gene data show CDR1 as SQVTM and CDR2 as ANQGSEA. This CDR3 has 8 residues.

The CDR3 sequence: CASSDLGTGGYEQYF. As DNA, the CDR3 is TGTGCCAGCAGTGATTTGGGAACCGGAGGCTACGAGCAGTACTTC. This chain joins TRBV6-1 and TRBJ2-7, with D perhaps matching TRBD2 (5 bases). CDR3 length: 15 amino acids. Germline values: CDR1 MNHNS, CDR2 SASEGT. Between the trimmed V and J ends, which lost 3 bases and 3 bases, there was a span of 15 bases.

This clonotype appeared many times. The junction departs from the called germline gene at one end, perhaps through a read error. The gene calls are TRBV6-5 and TRBJ1-2, with 7 bases identical to TRBD1. Germline values: CDR1 MNHEY, CDR2 SVGAGI. There are 14 residues in the CDR3. In DNA form, the CDR3 reads TGTGCCAGCGGTTACTCAGGGGGAGGGTATGGCTACACCTTC. Translated: CASGYSGGGYGYTF.

This clonotype was detected ten times or more. The chain carries TRBV6-1 and TRBJ2-7; a weak D match, TRBD1 (6 bases). Trimming left V 8 bases short and J 5 bases short, with 16 bases between. This CDR3 contains 13 residues. Germline V CDR1 and CDR2: MNHNS, SASEGT. CDR3: CASSPSRDNEQYF. The CDR3 nucleotides are TGTGCCAGCTCCCCCAGCAGGGACAACGAGCAGTACTTC.

This clonotype came up a few times. This chain connects TRBV19 to TRBJ2-5; no reliable D call. V lost 6 bases and J lost 2, with 10 bases in between. The length of the CDR3 is 13 residues. In germline, CDR1 is LNHDA, CDR2 SQIVND (reference sequence). The DNA of the CDR3 is TGTGCCAGTAGATTGACGCCGCAAGAGACCCAGTACTTC. Protein sequence: CASRLTPQETQYF.

This clonotype was recorded many times. The chain carries TRBV28 and TRBJ1-3; the D gene is possibly TRBD1 (6 bases). The germline V gene encodes CDR1 MDHEN and CDR2 SYDVKM. The CDR3 spans 16 residues. The germline V and J ends were trimmed by 1 base and 1 base, with 11 bases remaining between them. CDR3 nucleotide sequence: TGTGCCAGCAGTTTATCCGACAGGCGGTCTGGAAACACCATATATTTT. Translating it yields CASSLSDRRSGNTIYF.

This clonotype occurred a few times. The chain uses TRBV6-5 and TRBJ2-5; 10 bases fit TRBD2. CDR1 and CDR2 from the germline V gene are MNHEY and SVGAGI. V was pared by 0 bases and J by 8 bases, with 6 bases of the junction left unmatched. The CDR3 length is 15 residues. The CDR3: CASSYSPAGGLTQYF. Here the CDR3 DNA reads TGTGCCAGCAGTTACTCCCCAGCGGGAGGGCTAACCCAGTACTTC.